The 7 T cell receptor beta chains presented below share a single source sample, sequenced in a study of molecular identifiers for immune sequencing clone quantification. TCRdb recomputed calls from the PCR reads with MiXCR, one row per CDR3 protein. The table lists 460,000 or so distinct CDR3 sequences, 20% to 25% of them singletons, with more than 0.8% in the top ten. Sequenced material: naive CD8+ T cells from blood, with Jurkat cell RNA spiked in. Subset specified: FACS-sorted CD8+CD4-CCR7+CD45RA+ naive T cells. These receptors originate from a human donor in good health. Some libraries in this study had Jurkat cell RNA spiked in.

In this sample, this clonotype turned up a few times. The V and J genes are TRBV28 and TRBJ1-2; D is uncertain. The germline V and J ends were trimmed by 6 bases and 6 bases, with 11 bases remaining between them. CDR1 is MDHEN and CDR2 is SYDVKM in the germline V gene. The CDR3 has 12 amino acids. The CDR3 bases are TGTGCCAGCAGCCCACATCCAGATGGCTACACCTTC. Translation gives CASSPHPDGYTF.

This clonotype was counted a few times. The V gene is TRBV30, the J gene TRBJ2-7, with TRBD1 matching 8 bases. V lost 0 bases and J lost 5; bases outside the gene matches: 3. CDR3 length equals 13 residues. Looked up from germline, CDR1 is GTSNPN and CDR2 is SVGIG (reference sequence). The DNA for the CDR3 is TGTGCCTGGAGTGTACAGGGGGGCGACGAGCAGTACTTC. The encoded protein is CAWSVQGGDEQYF.

This clonotype was observed a handful of times. V usage is TRBV27 and J usage is TRBJ1-5; 8 nucleotides agree with TRBD1. This CDR3 has 15 residues. Looked up from germline, CDR1 is MNHEY and CDR2 is SMNVEV (reference sequence). The J segment lost 4 bases and the V segment lost 2 bases, leaving 4 bases of the junction unmatched. As DNA, the CDR3 is TGTGCCAGCAGTTTACCGGACAGGGTAAATCAGCCCCAGCATTTT. Translation: CASSLPDRVNQPQHF.

The genes are TRBV7-2 and TRBJ2-5; 13 positions match TRBD2. Trimming at V came to 5 bases and at J to 2 bases, leaving 5 bases not matched to a gene. The germline gives CDR1 SGHTA, CDR2 FQGNSA. The CDR3 runs 16 residues. CDR3 DNA sequence: TGTGCCAGCAGCCCATCGGGACTAGCGGGGCAAGAGACCCAGTACTTC. Translating gives CASSPSGLAGQETQYF.

This clonotype was recorded a few times. The V call is TRBV30, the J call TRBJ2-6; possibly TRBD1 for D (6 bases). Per germline, CDR1 GTSNPN and CDR2 SVGIG (reference sequence). This CDR3 contains 14 residues. The ends were cut back, 4 bases at V and 2 bases at J, with 9 bases in the middle. DNA of the CDR3: TGTGCCTGGACCGGGACAACTGGGGCCAACGTCCTGACTTTC. This codes for CAWTGTTGANVLTF.

This clonotype has at least ten counts. The genes are TRBV13 and TRBJ2-7; tentative D call: TRBD2 (7 bases). Germline lookup yields CDR1 PRHDT and CDR2 FYEKMQ (reference sequence). The ends were cut back, 3 bases at V and 6 bases at J, with 15 bases in the middle. This CDR3 spans 14 amino acids. As DNA, the CDR3 is TGTGCCAGCAGCTTCCGTTTGGGGGGGCCCGAGCAGTACTTC. It codes for CASSFRLGGPEQYF. The complete variable domain, with remaining parts taken from reference TRBV13 and TRBJ2-7, reads AAGVIQSPRHLIKEKRETATLKCYPIPRHDTVYWYQQGPGQDPQFLISFYEKMQSDKGSIPDRFSAQQFSDYHSELNMSSLELGDSALYFCASSFRLGGPEQYFGPGTRLTVT.

This clonotype came up many times. This rearrangement joins TRBV27 to TRBJ1-1; no firm D call. The CDR3 loop spans 13 amino acids. Germline V CDR1 and CDR2: MNHEY, SMNVEV (reference sequence). Trimming removed 3 bases at V and 3 bases at J, with 8 bases between. CDR3 bases: TGTGCCAGCAGTTTGCGGGGATACACTGAAGCTTTCTTT. Protein sequence: CASSLRGYTEAFF.